The entry below describes one TCR beta chain. The sample originates from a study of blood T cell repertoires in COVID-19. For the study at large: Samples of COVID-19 (acute and convalescent) were obtained from the United States, Italy and Spain. The cDNA or gDNA used as material had been derived from T cells, B-cell-depleted T cells, or PBMCs.

The germline CDR1 and CDR2 sequences are SGHRS and YFSETQ. CDR3 length: 13 amino acids. Trimming took off 0 bases at V and 3 bases at J, with 7 bases between the two ends. Original processing methods: The authors estimated nucleated cell counts from reference gene primer amplification. Assay used: immunoSEQ multiplex PCR; TCRdb lists only in-frame clones, some missing. Clone size and V and J calls were adopted from that table, with D and trimming inferred from the DNA. The sample lists 150,000 to 200,000 clones, approximately 83% occurring once. The sequence came from a man aged 60-69 years with acute or convalescent COVID-19. The rearrangement uses TRBV5-1 and TRBJ2-7; the D gene is possibly TRBD1 (5 bases). Sequenced material: peripheral blood. The CDR3 is CASSLEGDYEQYF. The CDR3 nucleotides read TGCGCCAGCAGCTTGGAAGGGGACTACGAGCAGTACTTC.